A selection of T cell receptor beta chains follows, all from one sample in a study of identical twins. TCRdb fed the 5' RACE reads into MiXCR, producing one record per CDR3 protein. The sample lists 600,000 to 850,000 distinct CDR3 sequences, roughly 20% occurring once. The data were also submitted as part of a second study, on T cells expressing NK-cell markers.

Sequencing was performed on PBMCs. Source of these receptors: a woman under 30 in good health. Both conserved end residues are part of each CDR3. Fields, in order: V gene, J gene, CDR3 protein.

V: TRBV6-1; J: TRBJ2-7; CDR3: CASPRTSGRFEQYF
V: TRBV11-1; J: TRBJ2-1; CDR3: CASSLGSAEYNEQFF
V: TRBV4-3; J: TRBJ2-6; CDR3: CASSADRSSGANVLTF
V: TRBV5-6; J: TRBJ2-4; CDR3: CAAELAGENIQYF
V: TRBV20-1; J: TRBJ2-5; CDR3: CSATLLYQETQYF
V: TRBV7-2; J: TRBJ2-1; CDR3: CASSLYDNEQFF
V: TRBV7-8; J: TRBJ2-7; CDR3: CASSLNWGGLGEQYF
V: TRBV15; J: TRBJ2-5; CDR3: CATSRDGTQGETQYF
V: TRBV7-9; J: TRBJ2-7; CDR3: CASSLVGLAAREQYF
V: TRBV6-5; J: TRBJ1-1; CDR3: CASSGGRWGAFF
V: TRBV7-2; J: TRBJ2-1; CDR3: CASSPVSGRSRNEQFF
V: TRBV29-1; J: TRBJ1-1; CDR3: CSVEVPAGAFF
V: TRBV12-3/TRBV12-4; J: TRBJ1-5; CDR3: CASNLGTANAPQHF
V: TRBV12-3/TRBV12-4; J: TRBJ2-5; CDR3: CASRPGWGQASGAKETQYF
V: TRBV5-1; J: TRBJ1-1; CDR3: CASSFERLGAEAFF
V: TRBV10-2; J: TRBJ2-5; CDR3: CASRDRGRKETQYF
V: TRBV15; J: TRBJ2-7; CDR3: CATSTSYEQYF
V: TRBV7-2; J: TRBJ2-1; CDR3: CASSFSEQFF
V: TRBV15; J: TRBJ2-1; CDR3: CATSRVASDNEQFF
V: TRBV6-2/TRBV6-3; J: TRBJ1-5; CDR3: CASSYPGWYDGNQPQHF
V: TRBV29-1; J: TRBJ2-5; CDR3: CSVSSGSETQYF
V: TRBV29-1; J: TRBJ2-7; CDR3: CSAAGTVTYEQYF
V: TRBV6-2/TRBV6-3; J: TRBJ2-7; CDR3: CATSGRADHEQYF
V: TRBV15; J: TRBJ2-1; CDR3: CATSKGQGTFYNEQFF
V: TRBV19; J: TRBJ2-7; CDR3: CASSGLKGYEQYF
V: TRBV12-3/TRBV12-4; J: TRBJ2-4; CDR3: CASSSWTGADIQYF
V: TRBV6-5; J: TRBJ1-5; CDR3: CASSYLAGANQPQHF
V: TRBV10-3; J: TRBJ1-2; CDR3: CAISGSGDGYTF
V: TRBV6-1; J: TRBJ2-1; CDR3: CASRTGYSSYNEQFF
V: TRBV7-2; J: TRBJ1-1; CDR3: CASSLPRGGTEAFF
V: TRBV20-1; J: TRBJ2-3; CDR3: CSARDLKREARMDTQYF
V: TRBV9; J: TRBJ1-5; CDR3: CASSVFDRTNQPQHF
V: TRBV7-6; J: TRBJ2-1; CDR3: CASSKGNEQFF
V: TRBV5-4; J: TRBJ2-2; CDR3: CASSNGLAGLTGELFF
V: TRBV5-1; J: TRBJ1-2; CDR3: CASSLGTVTYGYTF
V: TRBV5-1; J: TRBJ2-1; CDR3: CASSLSAVGLNEQFF
V: TRBV9; J: TRBJ2-5; CDR3: CASSVEDLQETQYF
V: TRBV30; J: TRBJ2-7; CDR3: CAWSLQGYEQYF
V: TRBV11-2; J: TRBJ2-3; CDR3: CASSEGSHDPPQYF
V: TRBV20-1; J: TRBJ2-1; CDR3: CSARARDLPNEQFF
V: TRBV6-5; J: TRBJ2-7; CDR3: CASRGDFTEQCF
V: TRBV6-1; J: TRBJ1-2; CDR3: CASSENRGSGYTF
V: TRBV5-6; J: TRBJ2-7; CDR3: CASGTRAYYEQYF
V: TRBV5-1; J: TRBJ2-1; CDR3: CASSLLPSTTSGASNEQFF
V: TRBV11-3; J: TRBJ2-1; CDR3: CASSSRTFSEQFF
V: TRBV5-1; J: TRBJ2-1; CDR3: CASSLLGERPNEQFF
V: TRBV20-1; J: TRBJ2-1; CDR3: CSVAGGAVGQFF
V: TRBV4-3; J: TRBJ2-1; CDR3: CASSPWTDYNEQFF
V: TRBV3-1; J: TRBJ2-1; CDR3: CASSQDGGGSLYNEQFF
V: TRBV20-1; J: TRBJ2-6; CDR3: CSAKTGAAGANVLTF
V: TRBV7-2; J: TRBJ2-5; CDR3: CASSLRGEEGTQYF
V: TRBV10-2; J: TRBJ2-1; CDR3: CASSPKLAGELYEQFF
V: TRBV6-1; J: TRBJ2-7; CDR3: CASIGTSRHYEQYF
V: TRBV6-5; J: TRBJ1-6; CDR3: CASSYGQGNSPLHF
V: TRBV7-7; J: TRBJ2-1; CDR3: CASSPGLGEQFF
V: TRBV6-5; J: TRBJ2-3; CDR3: CASSFGLAGSDTQYF
V: TRBV6-5; J: TRBJ1-2; CDR3: CASSWGTDYGYTF
V: TRBV20-1; J: TRBJ2-1; CDR3: CSARGLAHYNEQFF